This is a list of T cell receptor beta chains from one sample in a study of T cell repertoires in cytomegalovirus infection. In TCRdb, the reads were re-called with MiXCR into one record per CDR3 protein. The table lists roughly 180,000 distinct CDR3 sequences, 15% to 20% of them singletons. The specimen sequenced was CD8+ T cells from PBMCs. These receptor sequences come from a human donor in good health (CMV status not recorded). Some clones in this sample may be carry-over from other donors' samples. The CDR3 runs from the conserved cysteine through the conserved F or W. D genes are given only for firm matches. Part of the rows lack a size; the others show once, few, many or a class for expanded clones.

clone size: -
D gene: TRBD2
V gene: TRBV7-8
CDR3 length: 16
J gene: TRBJ2-5
CDR3 protein: CASSSRPGLKQETQYF
CDR3 DNA: TGTGCCAGCAGCAGCCGGCCGGGACTAAAACAAGAGACCCAGTACTTC

clone size: -
D gene: -
V gene: TRBV27
CDR3 length: 11
J gene: TRBJ2-1
CDR3 protein: CASRFYNEQFF
CDR3 DNA: TGTGCCAGCCGGTTTTACAATGAGCAGTTCTTC

clone size: few
D gene: -
V gene: TRBV11-2
CDR3 length: 11
J gene: TRBJ1-2
CDR3 protein: CASTRGDGYTF
CDR3 DNA: TGTGCCAGCACCCGCGGGGATGGCTACACCTTC

clone size: many
D gene: TRBD2
V gene: TRBV6-2/TRBV6-3
CDR3 length: 18
J gene: TRBJ2-1
CDR3 protein: CASSYMSPAGGLLNEQFF
CDR3 DNA: TGTGCCAGCAGTTACATGTCCCCAGCGGGGGGCCTACTCAATGAGCAGTTCTTC

clone size: -
D gene: -
V gene: TRBV4-3
CDR3 length: 15
J gene: TRBJ1-1
CDR3 protein: CASSQDYRLNTEAFF
CDR3 DNA: TGCGCCAGCAGCCAAGATTACAGACTAAACACTGAAGCTTTCTTT

clone size: many
D gene: TRBD1
V gene: TRBV7-9
CDR3 length: 12
J gene: TRBJ2-3
CDR3 protein: CASRGTGDTQYF
CDR3 DNA: TGTGCCAGCAGGGGGACAGGAGATACGCAGTATTTT

clone size: -
D gene: TRBD2
V gene: TRBV7-9
CDR3 length: 15
J gene: TRBJ2-2
CDR3 protein: CASSSTSGGSPELFF
CDR3 DNA: TGTGCCAGCAGCTCCACTAGCGGGGGCTCCCCAGAGCTGTTTTTT

clone size: few
D gene: TRBD2
V gene: TRBV6-2/TRBV6-3
CDR3 length: 14
J gene: TRBJ2-1
CDR3 protein: CASSVGGVYNEQFF
CDR3 DNA: TGTGCCAGCAGTGTGGGAGGGGTTTACAATGAGCAGTTCTTC

clone size: -
D gene: TRBD2
V gene: TRBV5-4
CDR3 length: 19
J gene: TRBJ2-6
CDR3 protein: CASSPEVAGALSGANVLTF
CDR3 DNA: TGTGCCAGCAGCCCAGAGGTAGCGGGGGCCCTTTCTGGGGCCAACGTCCTGACTTTC

clone size: -
D gene: -
V gene: TRBV29-1
CDR3 length: 14
J gene: TRBJ1-3
CDR3 protein: CSVEVPNSGNTIYF
CDR3 DNA: TGCAGCGTTGAAGTCCCCAACTCTGGAAACACCATATATTTT

clone size: -
D gene: TRBD1
V gene: TRBV6-2/TRBV6-3
CDR3 length: 15
J gene: TRBJ2-6
CDR3 protein: CASNSRGLGANVLTF
CDR3 DNA: TGTGCCAGCAATTCCAGGGGGCTTGGGGCCAACGTCCTGACTTTC

clone size: few
D gene: TRBD1
V gene: TRBV28
CDR3 length: 14
J gene: TRBJ1-1
CDR3 protein: CASSLTGQGTEAFF
CDR3 DNA: TGTGCCAGCAGTTTGACTGGACAGGGCACTGAAGCTTTCTTT

clone size: -
D gene: -
V gene: TRBV12-3/TRBV12-4
CDR3 length: 16
J gene: TRBJ1-4
CDR3 protein: CASSSQARVRGEKLFF
CDR3 DNA: TGTGCCAGCAGTTCCCAGGCGAGGGTTAGGGGTGAAAAACTGTTTTTT

clone size: few
D gene: -
V gene: TRBV4-3
CDR3 length: 16
J gene: TRBJ1-1
CDR3 protein: CASSQDPGLMNTEAFF
CDR3 DNA: TGCGCCAGCAGCCAAGATCCCGGACTGATGAACACTGAAGCTTTCTTT

clone size: -
D gene: -
V gene: TRBV14
CDR3 length: 16
J gene: TRBJ2-7
CDR3 protein: CASSQGDALAHYEQYF
CDR3 DNA: TGTGCCAGCAGCCAGGGAGACGCTCTAGCCCACTACGAGCAGTACTTC

clone size: -
D gene: -
V gene: TRBV29-1
CDR3 length: 14
J gene: TRBJ2-3
CDR3 protein: CSVEPGIETDTQYF
CDR3 DNA: TGCAGCGTTGAGCCGGGAATAGAGACAGATACGCAGTATTTT

clone size: few
D gene: -
V gene: TRBV28
CDR3 length: 13
J gene: TRBJ2-2
CDR3 protein: CASTRGNTGELFF
CDR3 DNA: TGTGCCAGCACCAGGGGGAACACCGGGGAGCTGTTTTTT

clone size: few
D gene: -
V gene: TRBV28
CDR3 length: 13
J gene: TRBJ1-5
CDR3 protein: CASSGARVQPQHF
CDR3 DNA: TGTGCCAGCAGTGGAGCCCGGGTTCAGCCCCAGCATTTT

clone size: -
D gene: TRBD2
V gene: TRBV20-1
CDR3 length: 16
J gene: TRBJ2-1
CDR3 protein: CSAHSTGLAGYNEQFF
CDR3 DNA: TGCAGTGCTCACTCCACGGGACTAGCGGGGTACAATGAGCAGTTCTTC

clone size: many
D gene: -
V gene: TRBV24-1
CDR3 length: 13
J gene: TRBJ2-1
CDR3 protein: CATSAVTLDEQFF
CDR3 DNA: TGTGCCACCAGTGCCGTGACGCTCGATGAGCAGTTCTTC

clone size: -
D gene: -
V gene: TRBV12-3/TRBV12-4
CDR3 length: 13
J gene: TRBJ2-4
CDR3 protein: CASTLGQRNIQYF
CDR3 DNA: TGTGCCAGCACCCTCGGACAGCGAAACATTCAGTACTTC

clone size: -
D gene: -
V gene: TRBV11-1
CDR3 length: 16
J gene: TRBJ2-2
CDR3 protein: CASSFVSAANTGELFF
CDR3 DNA: TGTGCCAGCAGCTTTGTATCGGCAGCGAACACCGGGGAGCTGTTTTTT

clone size: -
D gene: -
V gene: TRBV12-3/TRBV12-4
CDR3 length: 13
J gene: TRBJ1-2
CDR3 protein: CASIPREGYGYTF
CDR3 DNA: TGTGCCAGCATCCCCAGGGAAGGGTATGGCTACACCTTC

clone size: few
D gene: -
V gene: TRBV2
CDR3 length: 12
J gene: TRBJ1-1
CDR3 protein: CASLGGATEAFF
CDR3 DNA: TGTGCCAGCTTAGGGGGGGCCACTGAAGCTTTCTTT

clone size: -
D gene: -
V gene: TRBV6-2/TRBV6-3
CDR3 length: 14
J gene: TRBJ2-1
CDR3 protein: CASSRGMSYNEQFF
CDR3 DNA: TGTGCCAGCAGCCGGGGGATGTCCTACAATGAGCAGTTCTTC

clone size: -
D gene: TRBD2
V gene: TRBV7-9
CDR3 length: 15
J gene: TRBJ2-1
CDR3 protein: CASSRTSGGNNEQFF
CDR3 DNA: TGTGCCAGCAGCCGGACTAGCGGGGGCAACAATGAGCAGTTCTTC

clone size: few
D gene: -
V gene: TRBV27
CDR3 length: 14
J gene: TRBJ2-4
CDR3 protein: CASMGGIGKNIQYF
CDR3 DNA: TGTGCCAGCATGGGAGGCATAGGCAAAAACATTCAGTACTTC